This T cell receptor beta chain was captured in a study of blood T cell repertoires in COVID-19 (dated by TCRdb to 2018 to 2021). With regard to the full study: Samples covering the acute and convalescent phases of COVID-19 were provided by collaborators in the United States, Italy and Spain. Deeply sampled blood TCRbeta repertoires from subjects exposed to, actively infected with, or recovered from COVID-19 were included in the dataset. The samples were drawn from two sources: the first 160 participants of the ongoing ImmuneRACE study, and 1,254 subjects contributed by 6 global collaborators. HLA class I and class II types, where available, came from metadata supplied by the sample provider rather than from assay-based typing. The material from the prospective study consisted of cDNA or gDNA derived from T cells, B-cell-depleted T cells, or PBMCs. Nearly every sample came with metadata listing a de-identified subject ID, COVID-19 status, age in years and sex. The repertoires were released in a freely available public database intended as a resource for research on the immune response to SARS-CoV-2.

In the prospective study, participants were about 18 to 95 years old, resided in about two dozen geographic areas of the United States, and were enrolled through a virtual design. In the prospective study, cohorts were assigned on the basis of participant-reported clinical history obtained from a screening survey and a study questionnaire. Recovered participants in ImmuneRACE Cohort 3 were defined as having two consecutive negative NP/OP PCR tests, clearance from a healthcare professional, or resolution of symptoms. Mobile phlebotomists in the prospective study collected whole blood, serum and a nasopharyngeal or oropharyngeal swab from every participant. Participants in the prospective study had the option to provide additional blood draws and questionnaires over an approximately 2-month period. Before DNA extraction, prospective study blood samples were shipped either frozen or at room temperature.

Concerning this clone itself: Which antigen it targets is not known. No per-base quality is available; no much larger clone lies one base away.

The immunoSEQ Assay, a bias-controlled multiplex PCR, was used to amplify TCRbeta CDR3 regions from genomic DNA. The authors' analysis ran thus. Within the assay, amplification of reference gene primers was used to estimate how many nucleated cells each sample contained. To quantify the absolute abundance of each unique TCRbeta CDR3 rearrangement, sequence reads were collapsed and filtered. For each sample, productive Simpson clonality was calculated by taking the square root of Simpson's diversity index across productive rearrangements. Here the immuneACCESS table is served through TCRdb, limited to in-frame sequences with V and J called. Missing clones are a known gap in these copies; in checked studies unresolved V genes cover under half, and the rest lacks a known reason. V, J and clone size are taken as reported in that table, and D and trimming were inferred from the DNA itself. Recorded for this sample are about 310,000 clones; about 91% of them occurred a single time. The top ten constitute over 8% of the sample.

V trim: 4 bases; J trim: 5 bases; unmatched bases: 17. The CDR3 contains 18 residues, cysteine and phenylalanine counted. Just CDR3 DNA is preserved here, 54 bases in frame from base 1. Based on the germline V gene, the CDR1 and CDR2 sequences are SGHRS and YFSETQ. Findings and caveats that apply to the study as a whole: The quantity of clinical and demographic metadata differed by source and by participant and was supplied without curation.

This TCR derives from a woman aged 40 to 50 who had recovered from COVID-19. Input material: PBMCs or T cells enriched from blood (not recorded which). In this chain, TRBV5-1 is recombined with TRBJ2-7, and 11 junction bases match TRBD2. The nucleotide sequence reads TGCGCCAGCAGCATACCCTTCGGAGGTAGCGGGGGGGCCGACGAGCAGTACTTC. Its amino acids are CASSIPFGGSGGADEQYF.